Following are 3 T cell receptor beta chains from one sample sequenced in a study of cytomegalovirus exposure and HLA in healthy donors. Vbeta (60) and Jbeta (13) primers were used in the PCR. Some clones are missing from TCRdb's copy, which holds only in-frame ones; the method was immunoSEQ multiplex PCR. The sample holds fewer than 200,000 clones, 80% seen once. The sample comprised PBMCs. The origin of the receptors is a man under 40 in good health and CMV-seronegative.

The J gene is TRBJ1-5, the V gene TRBV4-2; a possible D gene is TRBD1 (5 bases). Germline CDR1 reads LGHNA; CDR2 reads YNFKEQ. This CDR3 spans 16 amino acids. V lost 3 bases and J 3 bases, leaving 15 bases between the germline ends. The CDR3 spells CASSQGTRQINQPQHF. DNA of the CDR3: TGTGCCAGCAGCCAGGGTACCAGACAGATCAATCAGCCCCAGCATTTT.

In nucleotides, the CDR3 is TGCGCCAGCAGCCAAACAGGGGACCCGCGGCACACCATATATTTT. Protein sequence: CASSQTGDPRHTIYF. The chain recombines TRBV4-3 with TRBJ1-3; TRBD1 matches 7 bases. CDR1 is LGHNA and CDR2 is YSLEER in the germline V gene. This CDR3 region has 15 residues. J was trimmed by 8 bases and V by 2 bases; bases with no gene match: 9.

The chain recombines TRBV4-2 with TRBJ2-2; 10 bases are shared with TRBD1. J lost 6 bases, V lost 4 bases, and 14 bases had no gene match. The CDR3 spans 18 residues. Germline CDR1 reads LGHNA; CDR2 reads YNFKEQ. CDR3 in DNA: TGTGCCAGCAGCCTCTTCAGCCCCGGGACAGGGGCTGCCGGGGAGCTGTTTTTT. It translates to CASSLFSPGTGAAGELFF.